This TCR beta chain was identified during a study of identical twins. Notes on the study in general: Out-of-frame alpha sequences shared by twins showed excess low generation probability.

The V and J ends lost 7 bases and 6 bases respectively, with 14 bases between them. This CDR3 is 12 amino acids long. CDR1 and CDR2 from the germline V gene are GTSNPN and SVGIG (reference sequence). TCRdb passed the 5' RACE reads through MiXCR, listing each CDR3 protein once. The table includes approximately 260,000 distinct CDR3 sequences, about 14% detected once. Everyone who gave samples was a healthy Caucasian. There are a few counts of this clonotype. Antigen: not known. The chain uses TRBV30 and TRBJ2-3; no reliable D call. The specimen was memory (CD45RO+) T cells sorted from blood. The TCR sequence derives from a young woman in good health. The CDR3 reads CASQTNADTQYF. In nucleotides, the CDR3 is TGTGCCTCGCAAACTAACGCGGATACGCAGTATTTT.